The present T cell receptor beta chain was sequenced within a study of radiation and T cells in renal cell carcinoma. The time point denotes: blood 2 weeks post-SBRT. Treatment denoted: 15 Gy SBRT to primary tumor, nephrectomy 4 weeks later. The patient's renal cell carcinoma had clear cell pathology. Study conclusions and caveats: Top tumor clonotypes rose in blood 2 weeks post-radiation, then contracted.

The method was immunoSEQ multiplex PCR; TCRdb's version includes in-frame clones alone and lacks a portion of them. The data contain 65,000 to 80,000 clones, approximately 86% of them singletons. Note on this clone: Its antigen is currently unknown.

This receptor was obtained from a woman in her forties or fifties with renal cell carcinoma. Here the sequenced sample was blood, taken from a patient whose treatment included radiotherapy and nephrectomy.

The CDR3 DNA reads TGTGCCAGCTCGACAGAAGAACGCCAAGAGACCCAGTACTTC. As protein: CASSTEERQETQYF. The chain is built from TRBV19 and TRBJ2-5; D is perhaps TRBD1 (5 bases). Germline CDR1 reads LNHDA; CDR2 reads SQIVND (reference sequence). This CDR3 comprises 14 residues. V was clipped by 9 bases and J by 1 base, with 15 bases between them. The full variable domain, rest sourced from reference TRBV19 and TRBJ2-5, is DGGITQSPKYLFRKEGQNVTLSCEQNLNHDAMYWYRQDPGQGLRLIYYSQIVNDFQKGDIAEGYSVSREKKESFPLTVTSAQKNPTAFYLCASSTEERQETQYFGPGTRLLVL.